This TCR beta chain was observed in a study of OX40 agonist ivuxolimab in advanced cancers. Across the study: Ivuxolimab was administered intravenously to patients at 0.01 to 10 mg/kg every 2 weeks. Of the patients, three showed partial responses, one with hepatocellular carcinoma and two with cutaneous melanoma. Study-wide results and limits: More expanded clones were seen, on average, in CD8+ T cells than in CD4+.

Sequencing used immunoSEQ multiplex PCR; TCRdb keeps in-frame clones, though not all of them. The sample lists fewer than 70,000 clones; 84% were seen once. Germline V CDR1 and CDR2: LNHDA, SQIVND (reference sequence). With 8 bases removed from V and 4 bases from J, the gap between germline ends came to 20 bases. The CDR3 contains 15 residues. As concerns this clone: Antigen: not known.

The chain uses TRBV19 and TRBJ1-2; D possibly corresponds to TRBD1 (6 bases). This TCR was recovered from an adult with an advanced solid tumor such as melanoma, head and neck, liver or kidney cancer. Material: CD4+ or CD8+ T cells sorted from blood, obtained in a trial of the OX40 agonist ivuxolimab. CDR3 bases: TGTGCCAGTCAAGTCGGCCAGGGGCGCTTCTATGGCTACACCTTC. Protein sequence: CASQVGQGRFYGYTF.